Listed below are T cell receptor beta chains from one sample, sequenced in a study of T-cell memory formation after mild COVID-19. Using its own MiXCR run on the 5' RACE reads, TCRdb lists one record per CDR3 protein. The repertoire consists of roughly 620,000 distinct CDR3 sequences, with about a sixth occurring once and the leading ten covering around 12%. The sequenced material came from PBMCs or a T cell subset sorted from them (not recorded which). Receptor source: an adult woman who had mild COVID-19 (a few samples of this study predate the infection). Cell type and time point are not known. The CDR3 runs from the conserved cysteine through the conserved F or W.

v_gene | CDR3aa
TRBV2 | CASSVSLAGYNEQFF
TRBV12-3/TRBV12-4 | CASSSDRGKNTEAFF
TRBV12-3/TRBV12-4 | CASSFGLGELFF
TRBV24-1 | CATSDLSGQGQETQYF
TRBV24-1 | CATSDPGTSGRVYNEQFF
TRBV29-1 | CSGSGTFGTDTQYF
TRBV10-3 | CAISDRRYEQYF
TRBV3-1 | CASSQSSPSGTNEQFF
TRBV20-1 | CSAPEGVYGNRDTQYF
TRBV30 | CAWSVPGTDTGELFF
TRBV12-3/TRBV12-4 | CASSLVRLARGETQYF
TRBV4-3 | CASSHRVGANEQFF
TRBV18 | CASSAELAGAGEQYF
TRBV7-2 | CASSQTPLVRSYEQYF
TRBV27 | CASSLSRGLAAEYEQYF
TRBV15 | CATSRDYPNTGELFF
TRBV4-3 | CASSQEPGHGWEKLFF
TRBV24-1 | CATKGRSGQFF